This TCR beta chain comes out of a study of blood T cell repertoires in COVID-19. Study summary: Sites across the United States, Italy and Spain contributed samples from acute and convalescent COVID-19.

Generated by immunoSEQ multiplex PCR, the TCRdb table keeps only in-frame clones and is missing some. The table lists around 71,000 clones, more than 60% of them singletons. In germline, CDR1 is SGHRS, CDR2 YFSETQ. J was trimmed by 3 bases and V by 4 bases; bases with no gene match: 7. This CDR3 is 16 amino acids long. The source is a woman at least 80 years old with active or convalescent COVID-19. Sequenced: peripheral blood. The V call is TRBV5-1, the J call TRBJ2-3, with 11 bases identical to TRBD2. The chain's CDR3 is CASSPSTSGATDTQYF. The CDR3 nucleotides read TGCGCCAGCAGCCCCTCGACTAGCGGGGCGACAGATACGCAGTATTTT. The variable domain in full, with the rest retrieved from reference TRBV5-1 and TRBJ2-3, is KAGVTQTPRYLIKTRGQQVTLSCSPISGHRSVSWYQQTPGQGLQFLFEYFSETQRNKGNFPGRFSGRQFSNSRSEMNVSTLELGDSALYLCASSPSTSGATDTQYFGPGTRLTVL.